The subject of this entry is one T cell receptor (beta chain). The data derive from a study of blood T cell repertoires in COVID-19. Whole-study context: COVID-19 samples from acute and convalescent phases originated in the United States, Italy and Spain. In each case, the material was cDNA or gDNA derived from T cells, B-cell-depleted T cells, or PBMCs.

The V gene's germline CDR1 is MGHDK and CDR2 SYGVNS. The CDR3 has 13 residues. V lost 3 bases, J lost 6 bases, and 11 bases lay in between. The Seattle site enrolled patients during active infection and followed them longitudinally. In the authors' methods: Cell counts per sample came from amplifying reference gene primers. TCRdb's table, derived via immunoSEQ multiplex PCR, lists solely in-frame clones and lacks some. The D gene and trimming were derived from the DNA, and the V and J assignments and clone size from that table. The sample shows approximately 340,000 clones, over 80% of them seen only once.

V is TRBV25-1 and J is TRBJ1-1, with D possibly matching TRBD1 (6 bases). This receptor was taken from a man between 25 and 39 years old with COVID-19, enrolled during active disease. The specimen sequenced was peripheral blood. DNA of the CDR3: TGTGCCAGCAGTGAGGGGGCGTTGGCTGAAGCTTTCTTT. Its protein product is CASSEGALAEAFF.